This entry lists 2 T cell receptor beta chains sequenced from one sample in a study of OX40 agonist ivuxolimab in advanced cancers. The assay was immunoSEQ multiplex PCR, and TCRdb's table has in-frame clones only and misses some. The table has about 41,000 clones, about 90% seen once; the top ten hold roughly 3.9%. The sample in question was CD4+ or CD8+ T cells sorted from blood, obtained in a trial of the OX40 agonist ivuxolimab. The receptor source for this set is an adult with an advanced solid tumor such as melanoma, head and neck, liver or kidney cancer.

This clone has more than one count but fewer than ten. V gene TRBV28 combines with J gene TRBJ2-7; D may be TRBD1 (5 bases). V was trimmed by 3 bases and J by 5 bases, leaving 14 bases between them. Germline CDR1 is MDHEN and CDR2 is SYDVKM. The CDR3 runs to 14 residues. The CDR3 DNA reads as TGTGCCAGCAGTTTGGCCCCAGAAGGGGACGAGCAGTACTTC. Encoded protein: CASSLAPEGDEQYF.

The chain has TRBV10-3 and TRBJ2-1; TRBD2 aligns across 12 bases. Germline-derived CDR1 and CDR2 are ENHRY and SYGVKD. The CDR3 totals 13 residues. After removal of 10 bases from V and 9 bases from J, the junction contained 7 bases not matched to a gene. CDR3 sequence (DNA): TGTGCCACCGGGACTAGCGGGCCGGGTGAGCAGTTCTTC. Protein: CATGTSGPGEQFF.